Listed below are T cell receptor beta chains from one sample, sequenced in a study of long-term antiretroviral therapy in people with HIV. This table comes from immunoSEQ multiplex PCR, and its TCRdb copy is limited to in-frame clones, with some not included. Here the sample spans tens of thousands of clones, more than 90% being singletons. The sequencing here drew on unsorted PBMCs, taken 6 to 6.5 years after starting antiretroviral therapy. These receptors came from a man younger than 45 with HIV. Both conserved end residues are part of each CDR3. The D gene is left open where the match is weak. Clone size is not always given. Where it is, it says once, few, many or a class for expanded clones.

J gene,V gene,clone size,D gene,CDR3 protein,CDR3 DNA
TRBJ1-3,TRBV13,.,.,CASSLVNTIYF,TGTGCCAGCAGCTTAGTAAACACCATATATTTT
TRBJ1-1,TRBV28,.,TRBD1,CASVKGGPAEAFF,TGTGCCAGCGTAAAAGGGGGCCCCGCTGAAGCTTTCTTT
TRBJ1-1,TRBV21-1,.,.,CASSKEGVGVYPFF,TGTGCCAGCAGCAAAGAAGGGGTAGGAGTCTACCCTTTCTTT
TRBJ1-2,TRBV5-4,.,.,CASRTTGRGYGYTF,TGTGCCAGCAGGACTACAGGGAGGGGCTATGGCTACACCTTC
TRBJ1-2,TRBV5-1,.,TRBD1,CASSDGQGSGGYTF,TGCGCCAGCAGCGACGGACAGGGGAGCGGTGGCTACACCTTC
TRBJ2-1,TRBV5-5,once,TRBD1,CASSQDGPGGVIYNEQFF,TGTGCCAGCAGCCAAGATGGGCCAGGGGGCGTCATCTACAATGAGCAGTTCTTC
TRBJ1-1,TRBV28,.,TRBD1,CASRFLTGLLYMNTEAFF,TGTGCCAGCAGGTTCCTGACAGGGTTACTCTACATGAACACTGAAGCTTTCTTT
TRBJ1-3,TRBV9,.,TRBD1,CASSPRTGGGNTIYF,TGTGCCAGCAGCCCGCGTACAGGGGGCGGAAACACCATATATTTT
TRBJ2-3,TRBV6-5,.,TRBD1,CASSRQGATDTQYF,TGTGCCAGCAGCCGACAGGGGGCTACAGATACGCAGTATTTT
TRBJ2-2,TRBV10-1,.,.,CASSEPTDTGELFF,TGCGCCAGCAGTGAGCCGACGGACACCGGGGAGCTGTTTTTT
TRBJ2-1,TRBV13,once,.,CASRTTSDEQFF,TGTGCCAGCAGAACTACTAGTGATGAGCAGTTCTTC
TRBJ1-1,TRBV30,large,.,CAYGVGFTEAFF,TGTGCCTACGGGGTTGGGTTTACTGAAGCTTTCTTT
TRBJ2-5,TRBV30,.,.,CACQGGETQYF,TGTGCCTGCCAGGGAGGAGAGACCCAGTACTTC
TRBJ2-7,TRBV6-5,.,TRBD2,CASRPLGGNSYEQYF,TGTGCCAGCAGACCCCTGGGGGGGAACTCCTACGAGCAGTACTTC
TRBJ2-7,TRBV7-8,.,TRBD1,CASSLGQVYEQYF,TGTGCCAGCAGCTTGGGACAGGTCTACGAGCAGTACTTC